This TCR beta chain was documented in a study of cytotoxic CD8 clonotypes in ibrutinib-treated CLL. Per the germline V gene, CDR1 is SGHRS and CDR2 is YFSETQ. V gave up 1 base and J gave up 2 bases, with 10 bases separating them. This CDR3 comprises 14 residues. Using immunoSEQ multiplex PCR, the repertoire was profiled, and TCRdb retains in-frame clones only, with some absent. The sample holds hundreds of thousands of clones, roughly 74% seen once. The V gene is TRBV5-1, the J gene TRBJ2-7; D may be TRBD1 (6 bases). This clonotype originated in a human donor with chronic lymphocytic leukemia. The sample in question was PBMCs, obtained after 24 months of ibrutinib treatment. CDR3 nucleotide sequence: TGCGCCAGCAGCTTGCGGGCAGGGGCCTACGAGCAGTACTTC. This gives the protein CASSLRAGAYEQYF.